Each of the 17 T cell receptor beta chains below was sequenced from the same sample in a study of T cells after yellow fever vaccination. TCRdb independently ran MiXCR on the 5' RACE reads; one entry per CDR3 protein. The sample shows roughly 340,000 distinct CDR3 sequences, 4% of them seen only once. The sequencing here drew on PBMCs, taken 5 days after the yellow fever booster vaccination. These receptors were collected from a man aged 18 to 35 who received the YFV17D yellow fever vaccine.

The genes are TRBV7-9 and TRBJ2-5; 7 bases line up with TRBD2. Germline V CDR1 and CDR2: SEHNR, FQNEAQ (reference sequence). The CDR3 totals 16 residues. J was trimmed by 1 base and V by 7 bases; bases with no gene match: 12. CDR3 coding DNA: TGTGCCAGCAACCTACTTGAAGGCGGGGGCCAAGAGACCCAGTACTTC. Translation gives CASNLLEGGGQETQYF.

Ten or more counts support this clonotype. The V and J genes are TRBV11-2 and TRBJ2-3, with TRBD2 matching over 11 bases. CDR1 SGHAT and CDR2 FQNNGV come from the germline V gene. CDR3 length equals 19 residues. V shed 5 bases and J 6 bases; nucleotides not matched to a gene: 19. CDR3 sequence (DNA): TGTGCCAGCAGCCTCAGGTCCCACACTAGCGGGGGCCCCGCTGATACGCAGTATTTT. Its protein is CASSLRSHTSGGPADTQYF.

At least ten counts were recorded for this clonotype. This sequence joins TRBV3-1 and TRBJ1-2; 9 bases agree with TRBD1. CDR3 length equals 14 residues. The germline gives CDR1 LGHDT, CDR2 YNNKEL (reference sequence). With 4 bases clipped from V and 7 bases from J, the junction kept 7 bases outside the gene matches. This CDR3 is CASSLDRGMSGYTF. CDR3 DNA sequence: TGTGCCAGCAGCCTTGACAGGGGGATGAGTGGCTACACCTTC. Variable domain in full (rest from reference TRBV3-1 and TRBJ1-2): DTAVSQTPKYLVTQMGNDKSIKCEQNLGHDTMYWYKQDSKKFLKIMFSYNNKELIINETVPNRFSPKSPDKAHLNLHINSLELGDSAVYFCASSLDRGMSGYTFGSGTRLTVV.

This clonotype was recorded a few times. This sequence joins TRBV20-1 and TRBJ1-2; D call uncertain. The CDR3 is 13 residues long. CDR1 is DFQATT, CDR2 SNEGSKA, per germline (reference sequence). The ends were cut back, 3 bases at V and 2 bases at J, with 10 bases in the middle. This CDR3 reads CSASSAGNYGYTF. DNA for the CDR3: TGCAGTGCTAGCTCGGCCGGCAACTATGGCTACACCTTC.

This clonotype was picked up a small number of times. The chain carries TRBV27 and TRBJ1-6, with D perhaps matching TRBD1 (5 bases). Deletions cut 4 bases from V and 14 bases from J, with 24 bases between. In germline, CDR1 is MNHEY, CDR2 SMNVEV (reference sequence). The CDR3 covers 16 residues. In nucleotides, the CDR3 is TGTGCCAGCAGTTCTCCTCTCAGGGATTGGAAGGGCACCCTCCACTTT. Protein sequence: CASSSPLRDWKGTLHF.

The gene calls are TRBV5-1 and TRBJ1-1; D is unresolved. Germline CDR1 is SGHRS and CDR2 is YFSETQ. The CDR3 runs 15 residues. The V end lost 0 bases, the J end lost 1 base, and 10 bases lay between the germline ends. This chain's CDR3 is CASSLAPVENTEAFF. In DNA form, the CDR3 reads TGCGCCAGCAGCTTGGCCCCGGTCGAGAACACTGAAGCTTTCTTT.

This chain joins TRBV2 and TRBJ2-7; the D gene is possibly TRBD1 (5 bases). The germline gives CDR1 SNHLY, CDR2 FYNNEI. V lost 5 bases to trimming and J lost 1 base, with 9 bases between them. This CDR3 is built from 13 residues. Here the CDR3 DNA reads TGTGCCAGCAGTCTCAGGGAATCCTACGAGCAGTACGTC. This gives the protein CASSLRESYEQYV.

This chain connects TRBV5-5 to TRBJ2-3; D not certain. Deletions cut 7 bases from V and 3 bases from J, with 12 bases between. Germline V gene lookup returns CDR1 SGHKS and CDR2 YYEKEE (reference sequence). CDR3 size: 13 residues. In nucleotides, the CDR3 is TGTGCCAGCTGGGGTTTGATGACAGATACGCAGTATTTT. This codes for CASWGLMTDTQYF.

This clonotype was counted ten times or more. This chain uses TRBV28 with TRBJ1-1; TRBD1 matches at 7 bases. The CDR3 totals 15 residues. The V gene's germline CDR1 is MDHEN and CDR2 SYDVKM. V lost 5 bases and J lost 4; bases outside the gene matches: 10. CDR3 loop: CASSPPGGRITEAFF. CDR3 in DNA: TGTGCCAGCAGTCCGCCAGGGGGGCGCATCACTGAAGCTTTCTTT.

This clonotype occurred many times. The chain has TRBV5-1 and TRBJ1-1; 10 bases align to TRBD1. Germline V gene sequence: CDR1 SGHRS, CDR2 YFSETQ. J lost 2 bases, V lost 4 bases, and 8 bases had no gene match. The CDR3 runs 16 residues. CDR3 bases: TGCGCCAGCAGCCCGAGGACAGGGGGTTATAACACTGAAGCTTTCTTT. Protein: CASSPRTGGYNTEAFF.

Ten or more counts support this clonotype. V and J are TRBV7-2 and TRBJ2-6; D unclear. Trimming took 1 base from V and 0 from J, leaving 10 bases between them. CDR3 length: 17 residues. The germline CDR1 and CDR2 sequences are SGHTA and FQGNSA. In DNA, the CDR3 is TGTGCCAGCAGCTTAGGCCCTTACCCCTCTGGGGCCAACGTCCTGACTTTC. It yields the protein CASSLGPYPSGANVLTF.

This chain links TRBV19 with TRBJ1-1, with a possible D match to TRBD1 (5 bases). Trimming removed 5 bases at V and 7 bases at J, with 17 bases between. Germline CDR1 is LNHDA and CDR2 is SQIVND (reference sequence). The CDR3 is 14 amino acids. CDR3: CASSQAGRLGEAFF. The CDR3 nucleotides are TGTGCCAGTAGTCAGGCGGGGCGGTTAGGTGAAGCTTTCTTT.

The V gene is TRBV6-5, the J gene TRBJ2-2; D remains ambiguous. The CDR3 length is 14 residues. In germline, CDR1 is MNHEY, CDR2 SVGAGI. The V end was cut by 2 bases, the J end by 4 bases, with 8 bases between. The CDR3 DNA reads TGTGCCAGCAGTTACGGCAGCCGCACCGGGGAGCTGTTTTTT. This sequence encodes CASSYGSRTGELFF.

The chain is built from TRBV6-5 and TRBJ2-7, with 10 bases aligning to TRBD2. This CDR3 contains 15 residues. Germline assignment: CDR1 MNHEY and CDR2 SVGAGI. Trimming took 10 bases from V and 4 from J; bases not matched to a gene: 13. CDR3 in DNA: TGTGCCACACGGGTAGCGGGGGGATATTCTTACGAGCAGTACTTC. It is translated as CATRVAGGYSYEQYF.

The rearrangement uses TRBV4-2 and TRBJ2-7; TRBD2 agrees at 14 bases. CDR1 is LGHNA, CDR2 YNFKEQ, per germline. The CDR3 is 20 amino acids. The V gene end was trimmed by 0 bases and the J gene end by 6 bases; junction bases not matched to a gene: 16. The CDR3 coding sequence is TGTGCCAGCAGCCAAGAATTCACTGCGGGACTAGCGGGGGTATTTTCCGAGCAGTACTTC. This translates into CASSQEFTAGLAGVFSEQYF.

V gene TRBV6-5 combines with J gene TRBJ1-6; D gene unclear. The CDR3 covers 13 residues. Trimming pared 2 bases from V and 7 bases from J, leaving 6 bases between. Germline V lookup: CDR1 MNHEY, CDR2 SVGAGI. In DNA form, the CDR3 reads TGTGCCAGCAGTTACGTTTCGAATTCACCCCTCCACTTT. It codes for CASSYVSNSPLHF.

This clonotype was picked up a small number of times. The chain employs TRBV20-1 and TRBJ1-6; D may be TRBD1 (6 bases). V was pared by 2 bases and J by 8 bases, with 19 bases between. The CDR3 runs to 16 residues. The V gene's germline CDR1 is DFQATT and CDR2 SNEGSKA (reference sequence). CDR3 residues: CSARPDPQGWDSPLHF. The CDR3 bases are TGCAGTGCTAGACCCGACCCCCAGGGGTGGGATTCACCCCTCCACTTT.